This entry features one TCR beta chain sequence. The antigen this receptor binds is unknown. Base quality data are lacking; no much larger clone is found one base away. Between the V and J ends, shortened by 2 bases and 4 bases respectively, the junction contains 12 bases. In the germline V gene, CDR1 corresponds to MNHEY and CDR2 to SVGAGI. Including cysteine and phenylalanine, the CDR3 has 15 amino acids. Only the CDR3 region is kept as DNA, spanning 45 bases read in frame from base 1. This specimen belongs to a study of radiation and T cells in renal cell carcinoma (dated by TCRdb to between 2020 and 2021). Context from the whole study: In total, approximately 54 samples, comprising around 25 tumors and approximately 27 peripheral blood samples, were subjected to TCR beta sequencing. Across all 50 or so samples, approximately 4,000,000 unique CDR3 nucleotide sequences, encoding 2,658,974 unique CDR3 amino acid sequences, were identified. Here is what the overall study found, with its caveats: With a single-armed trial design, the study had no way to address how radiation dose or scheduling affects the TCR repertoire. Irradiated tumors contained more dominant CDR3 motifs, and these motifs occupied a larger share of the repertoire than in control tumors. Intratumoral heterogeneity went uncaptured because the only tumor material available was small regions of approximately 0.96 g. Higher TCR clonality was observed in irradiated tumors than in controls, with an average of about 50% of the repertoire accounted for by the top 100 clonotypes, compared with around 40% in nephrectomy-only tumors.

This specimen's time point label, per the study, means: tumor resected at nephrectomy. Taken with the paper, the label for treatment or condition translates to: treatment-naive control, cytoreductive nephrectomy. The control tumors were taken from treatment-naive renal cell carcinoma patients who had cytoreductive nephrectomy with no earlier radiation. Every patient's renal cell carcinoma showed clear cell pathology. Control tumors used for TCR sequencing came from a few females and roughly ten males, resected 2011 to 2014, with median age roughly 52 years (range roughly 40 to 85). The tumors were dissociated mechanically, digested with collagenase/hyaluronidase at 37 degrees C, processed in gentleMACS C tubes, and kept in liquid nitrogen. Genomic DNA for TCR sequencing was prepared using the QIAamp DNA Blood Mini Kit (Qiagen). Samples were included in the analyses only if all quality control checks were passed.

The immunoSEQ kit was used, according to the manufacturer's recommendations, to generate TCR beta libraries from genomic DNA. For library preparation, a first multiplex PCR was performed with proprietary primers, followed by a second PCR in which unique barcodes were added, and bead cleanups were performed after each round. Each sample batch included a kit-provided positive control reaction and a negative control reaction. The final libraries were assessed on an Agilent 4200 TapeStation D1000 ScreenTape, pooled by volume, and quantified by qPCR. Sequencing was performed on an Illumina NextSeq500 with a MidOutput 150-cycle cartridge, and 156 Read1 and 15 Index1 cycles were run with kit custom primers. The pooled library was loaded at around 1 pM, and roughly 20% PhiX control was spiked in. From the authors' description of their analysis: The vendor-processed data were analyzed in R, and a clonotype was defined as all T cells that share the same CDR3 nucleotide sequence. In the clone abundance analyses, frequencies in each sample were normalized to that sample's 10,000 most abundant clones. Before analysis, public T cell clones were removed, and these numbered fewer than five per sample on average. The dominant motif analysis was done with ImmunoMap using the PAM10 matrix, a gap penalty of 30, and a homology threshold of 0.3, and motifs with a cumulative frequency of at least 0.01 were considered dominant. TCRdb took over this immuneACCESS table, retaining in-frame rearrangements with V and J assigned. Such tables are incomplete; in checked studies, under half of the missing clones stem from an unresolved V gene, and the remainder is unexplained. V and J calls and clone size are given by that table; D and trimming were obtained from the DNA. For this sample the table gives 14,000 to 15,000 clones, of which around two thirds were detected only once. The ten top clones hold roughly 18% of the sample.

The sequence was collected from a man aged 55 to 69 with renal cell carcinoma. The sample here was tumor tissue, taken from a patient whose treatment was nephrectomy without radiotherapy. The chain employs TRBV6-5 and TRBJ2-1; perhaps TRBD2 is the D gene, with 6 bases matching. CDR3 region: CASSYREEAYNEQFF. At the DNA level, the sequence is TGTGCCAGCAGTTACAGGGAGGAGGCGTACAATGAGCAGTTCTTC.